The source of this TCR beta chain is a study of blood T cell repertoires in COVID-19. Study-level background: The samples span acute and convalescent COVID-19 from the United States, Italy and Spain.

In the authors' methods: Nucleated cell number was recorded as an estimate derived from reference gene primer amplification. TCRdb keeps only in-frame clones here, not all; method: immunoSEQ multiplex PCR. D and trimming come from the DNA, and the V and J calls and clone size come from that table. The table has about 100,000 clones, just over 85% seen once. Two negative PCRs, clearance, or symptom resolution had been documented for recovered Cohort 3 donors. This receptor was identified in a woman aged 45-65 years who had recovered from COVID-19. Sequenced material: PBMCs or T cells enriched from blood (not recorded which).

CDR3 loop: CASSQDGVSNYGYTF. DNA for the CDR3: TGTGCCAGCAGCCAAGATGGAGTCTCTAACTATGGCTACACCTTC. This chain links TRBV3-1 (or the pseudogene TRBV3-2) with TRBJ1-2; D gene ambiguous. This CDR3 is built from 15 residues. V shed 0 bases and J shed 0 bases, with 8 bases lying between them. Germline V gene data show CDR1 as LGHDT and CDR2 as YNNKEL (reference sequence).